This T cell receptor (beta chain) was identified during a study of CD4 and CD8 cells across lung adenocarcinoma regions. The patients had localized lung adenocarcinoma, a non-small cell subtype. CDR1 is MNHNS and CDR2 is SASEGT in the germline V gene. The CDR3 has 15 residues. V lost 6 bases to trimming and J lost 2 bases; unmatched junction nucleotides: 3. MiXCR, run by TCRdb on the PCR reads, gives a single entry per CDR3 protein. The profile shows 16,000 or so distinct CDR3 sequences, around 53% of them singletons. This sequence joins TRBV6-1 and TRBJ2-3; TRBD2 matches at 12 bases. This clonotype originated in a female donor with lung adenocarcinoma. The CD4 and CD8 labels of this study may be unreliable. The specimen sequenced was CD8+ T cells from the center of a lung tumor. DNA for the CDR3: TGTGCCAGCAGCCTAGCGGGAGGGTACACAGATACGCAGTATTTT. It yields the protein CASSLAGGYTDTQYF.